A selection of T cell receptor beta chains follows, all from one sample in a study of T cells in Graves' hyperthyroidism and ophthalmopathy. MiXCR was run by TCRdb on the multiplex PCR reads, yielding one entry per CDR3 protein. The profile shows 500,000 to 750,000 distinct CDR3 sequences, more than 15% of them singletons. The sample taken for sequencing was blood. These TCRs come from a woman in her 30s with Graves' hyperthyroidism. CDR3s include the opening cysteine and the closing phenylalanine or tryptophan. Fields, in order: V gene, clone size, J gene, D gene, CDR3 protein, CDR3 DNA. A D gene is named only where the DNA matches it firmly. Clone size is stated in some rows and not others, as once, few, many or a class when expanded.

TRBV27	few	TRBJ2-5	.	CASGRQETQYF	TGTGCCAGCGGGAGACAAGAGACCCAGTACTTC
TRBV18	few	TRBJ2-3	TRBD1	CASSRNRGEDTDTQYF	TGTGCCAGCTCAAGAAACAGGGGTGAGGACACAGATACGCAGTATTTT
TRBV2	.	TRBJ1-1	TRBD1	CASSESGTGSTEAFF	TGTGCCAGCAGTGAATCAGGGACAGGGAGCACTGAAGCTTTCTTT
TRBV20-1	.	TRBJ2-3	.	CSARDRGISDTQYF	TGCAGTGCTAGAGATCGGGGGATCTCAGATACGCAGTATTTT
TRBV4-1	few	TRBJ2-1	TRBD2	CASSASGNGGEQFF	TGCGCCAGCAGCGCTAGCGGGAACGGGGGTGAGCAGTTCTTC
TRBV20-1	few	TRBJ1-1	TRBD1	CSARGGTGMHTEAFF	TGCAGTGCTAGGGGGGGGACAGGGATGCACACTGAAGCTTTCTTT
TRBV5-4	.	TRBJ2-3	.	CASSQGLARQHTDTQYF	TGTGCCAGCAGCCAAGGATTAGCGAGGCAACACACAGATACGCAGTATTTT
TRBV3-1	.	TRBJ1-5	TRBD1	CASSQNPTDRAAHF	TGTGCCAGCAGCCAAAACCCGACCGACAGGGCGGCCCATTTT
TRBV7-9	.	TRBJ2-3	TRBD2	CATRTSGRTDTQYF	TGTGCCACCCGGACTAGCGGGAGGACAGATACGCAGTATTTT
TRBV18	many	TRBJ2-1	.	CASSPPNKGWDEQFF	TGTGCCAGCTCACCACCGAACAAGGGGTGGGATGAGCAGTTCTTC
TRBV20-1	many	TRBJ2-2	.	CSARESGELFF	TGCAGTGCTAGAGAATCGGGGGAGCTGTTTTTT
TRBV12-3/TRBV12-4	many	TRBJ2-2	TRBD2	CASSLALGLAGHTGELFF	TGTGCCAGCAGTTTAGCGCTAGGACTAGCGGGACACACCGGGGAGCTGTTTTTT
TRBV18	.	TRBJ2-2	TRBD2	CASSPPLAGTGELFF	TGTGCCAGCTCACCACCCCTAGCGGGTACCGGGGAGCTGTTTTTT
TRBV20-1	many	TRBJ2-1	.	CSASSRVSYNEQFF	TGCAGTGCTAGCAGCAGGGTCTCCTACAATGAGCAGTTCTTC
TRBV5-6	.	TRBJ2-2	.	CASSLEGRHTGELFF	TGTGCCAGCAGCTTGGAGGGGCGTCACACCGGGGAGCTGTTTTTT
TRBV7-2	few	TRBJ1-5	.	CASSLAPFVASNQPQHF	TGTGCCAGCAGCTTAGCCCCGTTTGTAGCAAGCAATCAGCCCCAGCATTTT
TRBV28	.	TRBJ1-1	.	CASSLSGGLGTEAFF	TGTGCCAGCAGTTTATCGGGGGGGCTCGGTACTGAAGCTTTCTTT
TRBV10-2	few	TRBJ2-3	.	CASSDGSLTDTQYF	TGCGCCAGCAGTGATGGGAGCCTCACAGATACGCAGTATTTT
TRBV5-1	.	TRBJ2-2	TRBD1	CATTGVLNTGELFF	TGCGCCACGACAGGGGTGCTGAACACCGGGGAGCTGTTTTTT
TRBV11-2	many	TRBJ2-7	TRBD2	CASSLAPAQRELVFYEQYF	TGTGCCAGCAGCTTAGCCCCGGCCCAGCGGGAGTTAGTATTCTACGAGCAGTACTTC
TRBV6-4	.	TRBJ2-1	TRBD2	CASSHVAGGESEQFF	TGTGCCAGCTCACATGTAGCGGGGGGCGAATCTGAGCAGTTCTTC
TRBV6-1	.	TRBJ1-6	.	CASSEEDGNNSPLHF	TGTGCCAGCAGTGAAGAGGACGGGAATAATTCACCCCTCCACTTT
TRBV11-1	many	TRBJ2-1	TRBD1	CASSLGEPGQGYNEQFF	TGTGCCAGCAGCTTAGGAGAACCGGGACAGGGATACAATGAGCAGTTCTTC
TRBV9	few	TRBJ2-4	.	CASSVAFGDGGTKNIQYF	TGTGCCAGCAGCGTAGCCTTTGGGGACGGCGGGACCAAAAACATTCAGTACTTC
TRBV12-3/TRBV12-4	.	TRBJ2-7	.	CASSPLRGGYEQYF	TGTGCCAGCAGTCCCCTGAGGGGAGGTTACGAGCAGTACTTC
TRBV3-1	many	TRBJ1-5	.	CASSPVGCQPQHF	TGTGCCAGCAGCCCAGTGGGGTGCCAGCCCCAGCATTTT
TRBV7-2	few	TRBJ2-7	TRBD1	CASSVQGSSYEQYF	TGTGCCAGCAGCGTACAGGGGAGCTCCTACGAGCAGTACTTC
TRBV6-6	many	TRBJ2-7	TRBD1	CASSYGQVGASRHEQYF	TGTGCCAGCAGTTACGGACAGGTGGGAGCCTCGAGACACGAGCAGTACTTC
TRBV5-6	.	TRBJ2-3	TRBD2	CASSLEASGGTDTQYF	TGTGCCAGCAGCTTGGAGGCTAGCGGGGGCACAGATACGCAGTATTTT
TRBV6-2/TRBV6-3	few	TRBJ1-5	.	CASSYERGGSNQPQHF	TGTGCCAGCAGTTACGAGCGGGGAGGGAGCAATCAGCCCCAGCATTTT
TRBV12-3/TRBV12-4	.	TRBJ1-5	.	CASSFGGGKHF	TGTGCCAGCAGTTTTGGGGGAGGAAAGCATTTT
TRBV18	many	TRBJ2-1	TRBD1	CASSPQGQGGYNEQFF	TGTGCCAGCTCACCACAGGGACAGGGTGGATACAATGAGCAGTTCTTC
TRBV4-2	many	TRBJ2-7	.	CASSQARGSSYEQYF	TGTGCCAGCAGCCAAGCCAGAGGTAGCTCCTACGAGCAGTACTTC
TRBV29-1	many	TRBJ2-7	TRBD1	CSVVPGQGAGVYEQYF	TGCAGCGTCGTCCCGGGACAGGGGGCGGGAGTCTACGAGCAGTACTTC
TRBV7-3	many	TRBJ2-1	.	CASSWEPRSYNEQFF	TGTGCCAGCAGCTGGGAACCTCGCTCCTACAATGAGCAGTTCTTC
TRBV27	many	TRBJ2-5	.	CASRHDRETQYF	TGTGCCAGTAGACATGACAGGGAGACCCAGTACTTC
TRBV7-7	.	TRBJ2-7	TRBD1	CASSLRPPGTGRDEQYF	TGTGCCAGCAGCTTGAGACCCCCGGGGACAGGGAGAGATGAGCAGTACTTC
TRBV7-9	.	TRBJ2-7	TRBD1	CASRSGQGDYEQYF	TGTGCCAGCAGGTCAGGACAGGGAGACTACGAGCAGTACTTC
TRBV11-2	many	TRBJ2-1	TRBD2	CASSLAASGEQFF	TGTGCCAGCAGCTTAGCGGCTAGCGGTGAGCAGTTCTTC
TRBV3-1	.	TRBJ1-1	.	CASSQGTGFTEAFF	TGTGCCAGCAGCCAGGGAACAGGGTTCACTGAAGCTTTCTTT
TRBV12-3/TRBV12-4	many	TRBJ2-5	TRBD2	CASSRKLAENQETQYF	TGTGCCAGCAGTCGGAAACTAGCGGAGAATCAAGAGACCCAGTACTTC
TRBV5-1	.	TRBJ2-7	.	CASSVRDITYEQYF	TGCGCCAGCAGCGTCCGGGACATAACCTACGAGCAGTACTTC
TRBV12-3/TRBV12-4	few	TRBJ1-5	TRBD1	CASSLHRGNNQPQHF	TGTGCCAGCAGTTTACACAGGGGAAACAATCAGCCCCAGCATTTT
TRBV2	.	TRBJ1-6	TRBD1	CASSAGGASNSYNSPLHF	TGTGCCAGCAGTGCAGGGGGCGCTTCGAACTCCTATAATTCACCCCTCCACTTT
TRBV19	many	TRBJ1-1	.	CASSISKQAEAFF	TGTGCCAGTAGTATCTCAAAGCAGGCTGAAGCTTTCTTT
TRBV25-1	few	TRBJ2-7	.	CASSAGQAIYEQYF	TGTGCCAGCAGTGCGGGACAAGCGATCTACGAGCAGTACTTC
TRBV5-1	many	TRBJ2-3	TRBD2	CASAGGPSTDTQYF	TGCGCCAGCGCGGGAGGACCCAGCACAGATACGCAGTATTTT